This TCR beta chain was profiled in a study of cytomegalovirus exposure and HLA in healthy donors (dated by TCRdb to the late 2010s). Notes on the research overall: An earlier analysis of approximately 640 of the donors reported about 290 Gb of sequence data and roughly 110 million unique TCR beta sequences from about 179 million T cells. An early release that covered about 600 HLA-typed donors contained about 300 gigabases of sequencing data and about 93 million unique TCR sequences. Among the roughly 430 genotyped donors, approximately 81% belonged to the genetic ancestry cluster associated with self-reported Caucasian donors. The study aimed to test whether signatures of past pathogen exposure could be identified by cataloging public T cell receptors. The study used immunosequencing to profile the T cell repertoires of under 700 subjects and linked those repertoires to cytomegalovirus serostatus. Besides the first cohort of 550 to 750 subjects, a separate validation cohort made up of 120 different subjects was used. The study combined high-throughput TCR immunosequencing, statistical association of individual TCRs with disease status, and machine learning to predict cytomegalovirus infection status. To study patterns of TCR occurrence, a later analysis re-analyzed previously published TCR beta repertoires from 666 donors and added high-resolution HLA genotyping. The later analysis used no new phenotypic data to find candidate immune exposures, relying instead on TCR beta sequences and their occurrence across donors. An earlier analysis of 587 of the donors applied high-throughput TCR beta sequencing to assess whether each TCR beta V gene segment acted as functional or pseudogenic. Donor age, sex, ethnicity and CMV serostatus were collected together with the repertoire data. A later genetic analysis took genome-wide SNP genotypes for about 65% of the 666 donors and used that subset as a discovery cohort. All discovery cohort repertoires had been generated using a single sequencing platform. HLA typing included class I and class II loci at four-digit resolution. Typing coverage differed by locus: A, B, C, DRB1 and DQB1 were typed in roughly 620-630 donors, DQA1 in approximately 520, DPA1 in nearly 610, and DPB1 in 472. Because of strong linkage in the cohort, 5 or 6 DR-DQ haplotypes were treated as single units for association and clustering. Among 398 genotyped donors of the cohort, an average of around 250,000 unique TCR beta nucleotide sequences was sequenced per donor, of which about 18% were non-productive. What the study reported, not specific to this receptor: A later genetic analysis reported fewer N-insertions in productive TCRs among donors in an Asian-associated ancestry cluster than the roughly 620-donor mean. The presence/absence analyses assumed that sequencing depth was roughly uniform across donors, and that assumption may not be true. Linkage disequilibrium might explain the correlated functional status among segregating V segments, but an unknown experimental factor could not be excluded. The study listed 150 to 200 TCR beta chains as associated with cytomegalovirus. A later analysis reported that several top co-occurrence clusters appeared linked to parvovirus B19, influenza, CMV and Epstein-Barr virus. According to a later analysis, TCR association rates differed among HLA loci, with DRB1 alleles showing the most associated TCRs and HLA-C alleles showing the fewest. A later analysis associated 15,000 to 20,000 TCR beta sequences with specific HLA alleles at a false discovery rate of 0.05. A further reported finding was that TCR beta sequences accurately predicted the HLA-A and HLA-B alleles for most subjects in the first cohort. While some public TCRs were present in many individuals, most TCR sequences turned up only very rarely across donors. In a later analysis, HLA-associated TCR beta chains were found to be more clonally expanded and to have lower generation probabilities than equally common non-associated chains. Most CMV-associated TCR beta chains appeared to be HLA-restricted in a later analysis, and the HLA associations seemed to be driven largely by CMV exposure. A few of the identified cytomegalovirus-associated TCR beta chains were confirmed in vitro to be specific for cytomegalovirus antigens. For the cohort, immune exposure information was limited to CMV serostatus. In both the original and validation cohorts, the classifier was reported to diagnose cytomegalovirus status with high specificity and sensitivity. A cluster of highly shared sequence variants was judged likely to represent a technical artifact of the sequencing pipeline. The 87-base-pair reads could not distinguish some IMGT-functional V segments, including TRBV6-2 and TRBV6-3, so those segments were excluded. In an earlier analysis of approximately 590 of the donors, most TCR beta V segments were observed in productive rearrangements about 87% or about 30% of the time, broadly matching IMGT annotations. In this cohort, only TCR beta chains were sequenced, and detectable features were limited by the absence of alpha or paired-chain data. In a later genetic analysis, a missense DCLRE1C variant was associated with V-gene and J-gene trimming of TCR beta chains, and the association was replicated in an independent cohort. When HLA alleles, especially DR and DQ, strongly co-occurred, TCR associations were difficult to assign to individual alleles. Because counts were too low, around 17 rarely observed V segments, including chromosome 9 orphons, were left out of the earlier analysis of roughly 600 of the donors. HLA typing was unavailable for some donors at each locus, so association tests used only the typed subset. According to the authors, the approach could potentially be generalized to other disease states and immunological phenotypes.

As to this clone: Its antigen is still unknown. No base quality information exists; no much larger clone differs at one position.

The receptor library was made with the immunoSEQ multiplex PCR assay. For the multiplex PCR, a mixture combining 60 forward primers for TCR Vbeta segments and 13 reverse primers for TCR Jbeta segments was used. A multiplex PCR assay on genomic DNA amplified the CDR3 region of rearranged TCR beta genes. Amplified TCR beta libraries were sequenced as 87-base-pair reads on the Illumina HiSeq System. The original pipeline was this. In a later analysis, roughly 80 million unique TCR beta chains were counted across the approximately 670 repertoires, and some 10 million of these chains were shared by at least two donors. Raw reads were error-corrected and collapsed into unique sequences with a nearest-neighbor algorithm that merged closely related sequences to remove PCR and sequencing errors. V, D and J gene segments were assigned by aligning CDR3 sequences to IMGT reference sequences. For a sequence to be retained, a match of at least six nucleotides was required to both a V gene segment and a J gene segment. A rearrangement was called productive if the CDR3 had no stop codons and remained in frame with V and J, and every other rearrangement was called non-productive. CDR3 was defined according to IMGT convention as the region running from the second conserved V-encoded cysteine to the conserved J-encoded phenylalanine. In an earlier analysis of around 600 of the donors, sequences lacking an unambiguous match to a single V gene segment were excluded. An earlier analysis of about 600 of the donors called V segments functional above 56.7% productive rearrangements and segregating when the between-donor standard deviation exceeded 5%. A statistical classification framework was built to diagnose cytomegalovirus status from the catalog of TCR beta chain sequences. In a later analysis, TCR nucleotide sequences were compared against IMGT/GENE-DB human TR gene sequences so that V and J genes could be assigned. The TCRdist pipeline was used in a later analysis to assign CDR3 sequences and most-parsimonious VDJ recombination scenarios. In a later analysis, every TCR beta chain was defined by the combination of its CDR3 amino acid sequence and its V-gene family, and reads without a unique V-gene family were dropped. In a later analysis, 500 to 700 highly shared, low-generation-probability nucleotide sequences were removed to address suspected cross-contamination and a sequencing artifact. In a later analysis, a clonal expansion index was calculated for each public chain from normalized within-repertoire ranks of inferred template counts. In a later analysis, generation probabilities were computed with a VDJ recombination model fitted to out-of-frame rearrangements, and the resulting probabilities were checked against IGoR. A later analysis scored TCR-TCR, TCR-HLA and TCR-CMV co-occurrence with hypergeometric tests, applying a repertoire-size bias correction to TCR pairs. In a later analysis, false discovery rates were estimated by permuting HLA or CMV assignments 20 times. In a later analysis, co-occurring TCRs were grouped using DBSCAN, and TCRdist sequence similarity was added for clustering within HLA-allele-positive subsets. For co-occurrence clustering, repertoires with fewer than 30,000 or more than 120,000 public chains were excluded, along with roughly 5 repertoires with anomalous nucleotide sharing. This is the immuneACCESS table as TCRdb keeps it, with only in-frame sequences that have V and J called. A part of the clones is gone; compared with another copy, unresolved V genes explain less than half, and the rest is unexplained. D and trimming come from the DNA, and the V and J calls and clone size come from that table. For this sample there are some 200,000 clones; 60% to 85% appear just once. Roughly 16% of the sample rests with the top ten.

The germline V gene (reference sequence) specifies LNHDA as CDR1 and SQIVND as CDR2. The germline V and J ends show losses of 7 bases and 7 bases respectively, and no gene match explains 6 bases of the junction. The CDR3 goes from the cysteine to the phenylalanine over 12 residues. Just CDR3 DNA is preserved here, 36 bases in frame from base 1. The cohort consisted of fewer than 700 healthy bone marrow donors. At the time of sampling, every cohort member was nominally healthy, though immune exposures that went unrecorded were likely present. The donor tested CMV seronegative, placing the donor among the 300 to 400 seronegative members of the cohort. Each donor provided a peripheral blood sample, and peripheral blood mononuclear cells were used for TCR beta sequencing. The Qiagen DNeasy Blood Extraction Kit was used to extract genomic DNA from the blood cell samples.

The V and J genes are TRBV19 and TRBJ1-1, and 7 junctional nucleotides match TRBD1. Sequenced: PBMCs. This TCR derives from a man aged 40-49 years in good health and CMV-seronegative. The CDR3 reads CASMRGTDEAFF. The DNA sequence is given as TGTGCCAGTATGCGCGGGACAGATGAAGCTTTCTTT.